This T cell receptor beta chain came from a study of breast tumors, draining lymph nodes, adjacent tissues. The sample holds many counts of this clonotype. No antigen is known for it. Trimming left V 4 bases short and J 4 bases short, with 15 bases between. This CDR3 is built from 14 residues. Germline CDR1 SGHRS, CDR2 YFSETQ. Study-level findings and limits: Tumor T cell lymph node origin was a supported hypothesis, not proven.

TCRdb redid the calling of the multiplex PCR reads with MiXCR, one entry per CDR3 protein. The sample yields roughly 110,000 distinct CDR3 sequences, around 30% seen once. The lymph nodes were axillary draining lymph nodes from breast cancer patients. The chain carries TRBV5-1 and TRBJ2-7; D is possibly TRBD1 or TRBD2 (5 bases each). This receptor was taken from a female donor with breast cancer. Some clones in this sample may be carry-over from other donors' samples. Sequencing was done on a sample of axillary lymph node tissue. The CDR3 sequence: CASSLGGPLYEQYF. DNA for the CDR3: TGCGCCAGCAGCCTTGGGGGACCACTATACGAGCAGTACTTC.